The TCR beta chain described here comes from a study of CD8+CD57+ T cells in acquired aplastic anemia. The table lists this clonotype with many counts. The template used for profiling TCR beta VDJ and CDR3 was genomic DNA. TCRdb analysed the reads with MiXCR anew, one entry per CDR3 protein. Counted here are some 170,000 distinct CDR3 sequences, around 48% occurring once; the ten biggest clones make up under 1.2%. Whoever was chosen for sequencing had shown CD8+CD57+ cell expansion by flow cytometry. Everyone among the patients had severe acquired aplastic anemia. Trimming took 3 bases from V and 7 from J, leaving 12 bases between them. The CDR3 is made up of 13 amino acids. CDR1 and CDR2 from the germline V gene are SGHNT and YYREEE (reference sequence).

Sequenced material: sorted CD4+, CD8+, or CD8+CD57+ T cells (not recorded which) from PBMCs. The receptor comes from a human donor with aplastic anemia. The chain joins TRBV5-4 to TRBJ2-3; no firm D call. For the CDR3, the DNA is TGTGCCAGCAGCTCGGAACTCGTTCATACGCAGTATTTT. This encodes CASSSELVHTQYF. The full variable domain, rest sourced from reference TRBV5-4 and TRBJ2-3, is ETGVTQSPTHLIKTRGQQVTLRCSSQSGHNTVSWYQQALGQGPQFIFQYYREEENGRGNFPPRFSGLQFPNYSSELNVNALELDDSALYLCASSSELVHTQYFGPGTRLTVL.